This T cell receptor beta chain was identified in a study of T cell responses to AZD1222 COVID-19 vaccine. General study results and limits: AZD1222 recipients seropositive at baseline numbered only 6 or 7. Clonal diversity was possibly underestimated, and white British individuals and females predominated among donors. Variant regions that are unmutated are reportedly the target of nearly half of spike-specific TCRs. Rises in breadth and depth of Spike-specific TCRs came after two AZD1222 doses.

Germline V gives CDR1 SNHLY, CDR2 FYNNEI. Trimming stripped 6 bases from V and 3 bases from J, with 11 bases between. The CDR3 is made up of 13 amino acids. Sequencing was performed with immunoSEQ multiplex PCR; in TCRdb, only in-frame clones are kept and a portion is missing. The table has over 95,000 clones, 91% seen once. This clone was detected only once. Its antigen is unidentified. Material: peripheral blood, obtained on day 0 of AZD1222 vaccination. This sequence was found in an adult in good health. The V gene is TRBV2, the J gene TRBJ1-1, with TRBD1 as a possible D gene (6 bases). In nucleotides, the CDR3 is TGTGCCAGCAGCAAACAGGGTTACACTGAAGCTTTCTTT. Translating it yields CASSKQGYTEAFF.